The next 14 T cell receptor beta chains were all read from a single sample in a study of blood T cell repertoires in COVID-19. The protocol was immunoSEQ multiplex PCR, while the TCRdb copy is restricted to in-frame clones and leaves out a portion. Among more than 150,000 clones, roughly 73% were seen once, and the ten largest hold around 2.8%. The source material was peripheral blood. All receptors derive from a woman over 75 with active or convalescent COVID-19.

This clone appeared once. The V and J genes are TRBV10-2 and TRBJ2-1, with 7 bases fitting TRBD2. Germline loops: CDR1 WSHSY, CDR2 SAAADI. Germline trimming cut 6 bases from V and 4 bases from J; bases unmatched to any gene: 15. The CDR3 has 17 residues. The DNA of the CDR3 is TGCGCCAGCAGCGTCCAGGTGGGGCGGGGGAATTACAATGAGCAGTTCTTC. It translates to CASSVQVGRGNYNEQFF.

The chain is built from TRBV7-2 and TRBJ2-7; TRBD1 aligns across 9 bases. Germline lookup yields CDR1 SGHTA and CDR2 FQGNSA. V lost 5 bases to trimming and J lost 4 bases; unmatched junction nucleotides: 9. The CDR3 has 15 residues. CDR3 coding DNA: TGTGCCAGCAGCAAAGAACGAGGGACAGGGTACGAGCAGTACTTC. Its translation is CASSKERGTGYEQYF.

V usage is TRBV6-6 and J usage is TRBJ2-1; unclear D gene. CDR3 length: 13 residues. Per germline, CDR1 MNHNY and CDR2 SVGAGI (reference sequence). The V end lost 2 bases, the J end lost 4 bases, and 6 bases lay between the germline ends. CDR3 in DNA: TGTGCCAGCAGTTACGGCCAGTACAATGAGCAGTTCTTC. This sequence encodes CASSYGQYNEQFF.

The chain carries TRBV15 and TRBJ1-4; D is ambiguous. CDR1 is LNHNV, CDR2 YYDKDF, per germline (reference sequence). V lost 5 bases and J lost 0, with 4 bases in between. The CDR3 contains 13 residues. This chain's CDR3 is CATSLPTNEKLFF. The DNA of the CDR3 is TGTGCCACCAGCCTACCAACTAATGAAAAACTGTTTTTT.

This clone was seen a handful of times. This rearrangement joins TRBV6-1 to TRBJ2-1; 9 positions agree with TRBD1. The CDR3 consists of 15 residues. Looked up from germline, CDR1 is MNHNS and CDR2 is SASEGT. V was clipped by 3 bases and J by 4 bases; unmatched bases: 4. CDR3 in amino acids: CASSDPGQGYNEQFF. DNA for the CDR3: TGTGCCAGCAGTGATCCGGGACAGGGATACAATGAGCAGTTCTTC.

The chain joins TRBV6-5 to TRBJ2-4, with D hard to call. CDR3 length: 11 amino acids. In germline, CDR1 is MNHEY, CDR2 SVGAGI. V dropped 11 bases and J dropped 4 bases, with 9 bases sitting between them. The CDR3, as DNA: TGTGCCGGAGAGACGAAAAACATTCAGTACTTC. Amino acid sequence: CAGETKNIQYF.

The J gene is TRBJ2-1, the V gene TRBV21-1; the table's TRBD1 call for D was not verified on the DNA. TRBV21-1 represents a pseudogene. This CDR3 region has 14 residues. CDR3 amino acids: CASSKGNRGNEQFF. Here the CDR3 DNA reads TGTGCCAGCAGCAAAGGGAACAGGGGGAATGAGCAGTTCTTC.

Here the CDR3 DNA reads TGTGCCAGCAGCGTAGGGCTCAGCGCAACTAATGAAAAACTGTTTTTT. Translated: CASSVGLSATNEKLFF. The V call is TRBV9, the J call TRBJ1-4; D remains unclear. This CDR3 is built from 16 residues. Trimming left V 0 bases short and J 0 bases short, with 9 bases between. Germline V gene lookup returns CDR1 SGDLS and CDR2 YYNGEE.

This clone appeared a single time. The chain employs TRBV28 and TRBJ2-2, with a possible D match to TRBD2 (5 bases). The length of the CDR3 is 13 residues. The ends were cut back, 2 bases at V and 5 bases at J, with 6 bases in the middle. CDR1 MDHEN and CDR2 SYDVKM come from the germline V gene. The CDR3 loop is CASSLTGTGELFF. CDR3 in DNA: TGTGCCAGCAGTTTAACGGGGACCGGGGAGCTGTTTTTT.

This chain's CDR3 is CASSSRTATYEQYF. Here the CDR3 DNA reads TGTGCCAGCAGTTCCCGGACAGCAACCTACGAGCAGTACTTC. The chain joins TRBV28 to TRBJ2-7; tentative D call: TRBD1 (6 bases). Trimming took off 4 bases at V and 2 bases at J, with 12 bases between the two ends. This CDR3 spans 14 amino acids. The germline gives CDR1 MDHEN, CDR2 SYDVKM.

The genes are TRBV9 and TRBJ2-2, with TRBD2 matching over 9 bases. Losses at the gene ends were 0 bases for V and 6 bases for J; bases not matched to a gene: 6. The CDR3 totals 16 residues. Looked up from germline, CDR1 is SGDLS and CDR2 is YYNGEE. The CDR3, as DNA: TGTGCCAGCAGCGTAGTGGGGCTAGCGGGGCCCGGGGAGCTGTTTTTT. It codes for CASSVVGLAGPGELFF.

The V gene is TRBV2, the J gene TRBJ1-4, with D unresolved. The CDR3 is 11 amino acids. Germline CDR1 SNHLY, CDR2 FYNNEI. V was clipped by 2 bases and J by 11 bases, with 6 bases between them. Here the CDR3 reads CASSESRKLFF. CDR3 DNA sequence: TGTGCCAGCAGTGAATCGAGGAAACTGTTTTTT.

The rearrangement links TRBV28 to TRBJ2-7; D is undetermined. The V gene's germline CDR1 is MDHEN and CDR2 SYDVKM. V lost 3 bases to trimming and J lost 0 bases, with 12 bases between them. This CDR3 has 15 amino acids. CDR3 in amino acids: CASSFVSSLSYEQYF. The CDR3 nucleotides read TGTGCCAGCAGTTTCGTGTCTTCCCTCTCCTACGAGCAGTACTTC.

This chain links TRBV7-8 with TRBJ1-5, with no clear D. Germline lookup yields CDR1 SGHVS and CDR2 FQNEAQ. The CDR3 extends over 14 amino acids. Trimming pared 2 bases from V and 4 bases from J, leaving 9 bases between. The chain's CDR3 is CASSLKERNQPQHF. Written as DNA, the CDR3 is TGTGCCAGCAGCTTAAAGGAGCGTAATCAGCCCCAGCATTTT. Full variable domain (remainder filled in from reference TRBV7-8 and TRBJ1-5): GAGVSQSPRYKVAKRGQDVALRCDPISGHVSLFWYQQALGQGPEFLTYFQNEAQLDKSGLPSDRFFAERPEGSVSTLKIQRTQQEDSAVYLCASSLKERNQPQHFGDGTRLSIL.